This record looks at one TCR beta chain sequence and its context. The antigen remains unidentified. This sample was taken from a study of radiation and T cells in renal cell carcinoma. Points from the study as a whole: In blood, top tumor clones expanded by 2 weeks, shrinking by 4.

Sequencing was performed with immunoSEQ multiplex PCR; in TCRdb, only in-frame clones are kept and a portion is missing. The sample records fewer than 90,000 clones, 65% to 90% being singletons. Time point denoted: blood 2 weeks post-SBRT. Noted treatment: 15 Gy SBRT to primary tumor, nephrectomy 4 weeks later. Radiation-treated patients gave blood at baseline, week 2 and week 4. The CDR3 totals 15 residues. CDR1 SNHLY and CDR2 FYNNEI come from the germline V gene. Trimming removed 2 bases from V and 3 bases from J, with 11 bases in between. The specimen was blood, collected from a patient whose treatment included radiotherapy and nephrectomy. The chain recombines TRBV2 with TRBJ2-1, with D perhaps assigned TRBD1 or TRBD2 (5 bases each). The TCR sequence derives from a woman in her 50s with renal cell carcinoma. CDR3 coding DNA: TGTGCCAGCAGTGAAACGGGGACGGTCTACAATGAGCAGTTCTTC. This sequence encodes CASSETGTVYNEQFF.